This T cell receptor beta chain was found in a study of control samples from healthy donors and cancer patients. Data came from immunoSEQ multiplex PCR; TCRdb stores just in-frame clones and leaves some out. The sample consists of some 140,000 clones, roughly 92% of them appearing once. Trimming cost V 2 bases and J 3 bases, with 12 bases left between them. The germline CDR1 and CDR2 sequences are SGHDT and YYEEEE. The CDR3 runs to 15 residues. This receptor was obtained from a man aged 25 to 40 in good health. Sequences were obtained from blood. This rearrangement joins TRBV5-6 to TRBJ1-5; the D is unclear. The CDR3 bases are TGTGCCAGCAGCTTAGGTCGGGCCAACAATCAGCCCCAGCATTTT. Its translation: CASSLGRANNQPQHF.